Each of the 21 T cell receptor beta chains below was sequenced from the same sample in a study of identical twins' blood T cells. TCRdb re-called the 5' RACE reads with MiXCR, one entry per CDR3 protein. This sample has 350,000 to 450,000 distinct CDR3 sequences, with about 28% found just once. What was sequenced was PBMCs. The receptors derive from a woman aged 18 to 49 in good health.

The chain employs TRBV5-1 and TRBJ2-1; D not certain. CDR3 length equals 15 residues. The V and J ends lost 1 base and 7 bases respectively, with 15 bases between them. The germline V gene has CDR1 SGHRS and CDR2 YFSETQ. CDR3: CASSLLPTVFNEQFF. The CDR3 nucleotides are TGCGCCAGCAGCTTGCTACCAACTGTTTTTAATGAGCAGTTCTTC.

This clonotype was seen more than once but under ten times. V and J are TRBV3-1 and TRBJ1-5; D is undetermined. V lost 3 bases and J 6 bases, leaving 15 bases between the germline ends. This CDR3 is 15 amino acids long. Germline CDR1 is LGHDT and CDR2 is YNNKEL (reference sequence). In DNA form, the CDR3 reads TGTGCCAGCAGCCAGGATGTGAACCCTTTTCAGCCCCAGCATTTT. Translated: CASSQDVNPFQPQHF.

This clonotype was seen at least ten times. The chain joins TRBV6-2 or TRBV6-3 to TRBJ1-4; the match to TRBD1 covers 10 bases. CDR1 is MNHEY, CDR2 SVGEGT, per germline. This CDR3 region has 15 residues. V trimming: 6 bases; J trimming: 7 bases; junction bases outside the gene matches: 8. CDR3 sequence: CASSSPGQGFEKLFF. In nucleotides, the CDR3 is TGTGCCAGCAGCTCACCGGGACAGGGGTTTGAAAAACTGTTTTTT.

In this sample, this clonotype turned up many times. The chain carries TRBV5-1 and TRBJ2-3; D is uncertain. Germline loops: CDR1 SGHRS, CDR2 YFSETQ. The germline V and J ends were trimmed by 5 bases and 5 bases, with 12 bases remaining between them. This CDR3 has 13 residues. CDR3 sequence: CASSVRERDTQYF. In nucleotides, the CDR3 is TGCGCCAGCAGTGTTCGAGAACGAGATACGCAGTATTTT.

Ten or more counts support this clonotype. The chain has TRBV7-9 and TRBJ2-1, with D perhaps TRBD1 or TRBD2 (5 bases each). Trimming shortened V by 0 bases and J by 9 bases, and 9 bases separated the two germline ends. This CDR3 spans 13 amino acids. CDR1 and CDR2 from the germline V gene are SEHNR and FQNEAQ (reference sequence). As DNA, the CDR3 is TGTGCCAGCAGCTTAGCCGGGACGACTGAGCAGTTCTTC. Translated, it gives CASSLAGTTEQFF.

This rearrangement joins TRBV24-1 to TRBJ2-1, with 7 bases identical to TRBD1. The J segment lost 12 bases and the V segment lost 3 bases, leaving 13 bases of the junction unmatched. The CDR3 length is 15 residues. CDR1 KGHDR and CDR2 SFDVKD come from the germline V gene. In DNA, the CDR3 is TGTGCCACCAGTGATCCCGGGACAGAGGGACATGGGCAGTTCTTC. Its protein is CATSDPGTEGHGQFF.

V gene TRBV30 combines with J gene TRBJ2-1, with D uncertain. The germline CDR1 and CDR2 sequences are GTSNPN and SVGIG (reference sequence). This CDR3 contains 14 residues. Trimming stripped 4 bases from V and 0 bases from J, with 10 bases between. CDR3 amino acids: CAWTGLSSYNEQFF. The CDR3 DNA follows: TGTGCCTGGACAGGCCTAAGCTCCTACAATGAGCAGTTCTTC.

This rearrangement joins TRBV18 to TRBJ2-3, with TRBD2 matching over 9 bases. This CDR3 spans 15 amino acids. The ends lost 1 base at V and 1 base at J; junction bases unmatched: 0. The germline V gene has CDR1 KGHSH and CDR2 LQKENI. DNA for the CDR3: TGTGCCAGCTCACCACGGACTAGCGGCACAGATACGCAGTATTTT. Its translation is CASSPRTSGTDTQYF.

This clonotype was counted many times. The J gene is TRBJ1-1, the V gene TRBV29-1; D is unclear. This CDR3 contains 9 residues. V shed 4 bases and J shed 7 bases, with 4 bases lying between them. Germline V CDR1 and CDR2: SQVTM, ANQGSEA. The CDR3 bases are TGCAGCGTTGGAGGTGAAGCTTTCTTT. Its protein is CSVGGEAFF.

In its sample, this clonotype was seen a few times. The chain couples TRBV29-1 to TRBJ1-2, with 9 bases fitting TRBD1. Looked up from germline, CDR1 is SQVTM and CDR2 is ANQGSEA. The CDR3 runs to 11 residues. J lost 7 bases, V lost 7 bases, and 4 bases had no gene match. In DNA form, the CDR3 reads TGCAGCGGAGGACAGGGGACTGGCTACACCTTC. It yields the protein CSGGQGTGYTF.

This clonotype was counted a few times. The V gene is TRBV12-5, the J gene TRBJ1-6; 9 bases are a match to TRBD1. Germline-derived CDR1 and CDR2 are LGHNT and FRNRAP. The CDR3 runs 14 residues. V lost 6 bases to trimming and J lost 9 bases; unmatched junction nucleotides: 6. This CDR3 reads CASGEGQGSSPLHF. CDR3 in DNA: TGTGCTAGTGGGGAGGGACAGGGTAGTTCACCCCTCCACTTT.

V and J are TRBV6-5 and TRBJ1-2; D remains ambiguous. The germline V gene has CDR1 MNHEY and CDR2 SVGAGI. The ends were cut back, 6 bases at V and 2 bases at J, with 19 bases in the middle. The CDR3 loop spans 16 amino acids. The CDR3 DNA sequence: TGTGCCAGCAGAGACGCTCGTGGACTGCGAAACTATGGCTACACCTTC. It encodes CASRDARGLRNYGYTF.

The table lists this clonotype with a few counts. Its ends do not fully match the called genes, so a read error is possible. The V and J genes are TRBV5-1 and TRBJ1-2, with D possibly TRBD1 on 6 matching bases. CDR3 length: 14 amino acids. Germline CDR1 SGHRS, CDR2 YFSETQ. The CDR3 coding sequence is TGCGCCAGCACTTCCGGTAACCGGGACACTGGCTGCACCTTC. Its protein product is CASTSGNRDTGCTF.

The chain couples TRBV6-5 to TRBJ1-5; D is unclear. The germline CDR1 and CDR2 sequences are MNHEY and SVGAGI. The V end lost 0 bases, the J end lost 5 bases, and 11 bases lay between the germline ends. The CDR3 sequence is 15 residues long. The CDR3 region is CASSYSIDGYQPQHF. CDR3 DNA sequence: TGTGCCAGCAGTTACTCGATTGATGGGTATCAGCCCCAGCATTTT.

This clonotype has more than one count but fewer than ten. V gene TRBV19 combines with J gene TRBJ1-5; no clear D. The CDR3 is 13 residues long. Germline loops: CDR1 LNHDA, CDR2 SQIVND (reference sequence). V was pared by 11 bases and J by 2 bases, with 13 bases between. DNA of the CDR3: TGTGCCCCTCAAGGCCGACGCAATCAGCCCCAGCATTTT. Residues: CAPQGRRNQPQHF.

This chain joins TRBV12-5 and TRBJ1-2; D is unresolved. V gave up 0 bases and J gave up 6 bases, with 8 bases separating them. Germline CDR1 reads LGHNT; CDR2 reads FRNRAP. The CDR3 sequence is 13 residues long. CDR3 DNA: TGTGCTAGTGGTTTGGTACACGGTAATGGCTACACCTTC. This codes for CASGLVHGNGYTF.

The V gene is TRBV27, the J gene TRBJ1-2; tentatively, D is TRBD1 (6 bases). CDR3 length: 12 amino acids. CDR1 is MNHEY, CDR2 SMNVEV, per germline (reference sequence). Trimming left V 4 bases short and J 10 bases short, with 13 bases between. The CDR3 here is CASSSNRVDYTF. DNA of the CDR3: TGTGCCAGCAGTTCAAACAGGGTCGACTACACCTTC.

This clonotype has just one count. At one of its ends the junction is not consistent with the germline gene, which may arise from a read error. The genes are TRBV20-1 and TRBJ1-1, with 8 bases matching TRBD1. CDR1 DFQATT and CDR2 SNEGSKA come from the germline V gene (reference sequence). There are 14 residues in the CDR3. The CDR3 is CSARGAGGNTVAFF. In nucleotides, the CDR3 is TGCAGTGCTAGAGGCGCAGGGGGCAACACTGTAGCTTTCTTT.

The chain is built from TRBV6-4 and TRBJ1-5; TRBD1 matches 7 bases. The CDR3 has 13 residues. In germline, CDR1 is MRHNA, CDR2 SNTAGT. V lost 5 bases, J lost 6 bases, and 4 bases stayed unmatched. The CDR3 DNA sequence: TGTGCCAGCAGTAAGGGGGCCGGTCAGCCCCAGCATTTT. Encoded protein: CASSKGAGQPQHF.

This clonotype was recorded a few times. The V and J genes are TRBV5-1 and TRBJ2-5, with D hard to call. Deletions cut 0 bases from V and 7 bases from J, with 13 bases between. The V gene's germline CDR1 is SGHRS and CDR2 YFSETQ. The CDR3 runs 14 residues. This CDR3 reads CASSLAPVRGTQYF. The CDR3, as DNA: TGCGCCAGCAGCTTGGCCCCGGTACGAGGGACCCAGTACTTC.

To note about this clonotype: Given a much more abundant clone one base away, this may be a read error. The chain combines TRBV7-2 with TRBJ2-1; weak D call: TRBD1 (5 bases). CDR3 size: 14 residues. Germline lookup yields CDR1 SGHTA and CDR2 FQGNSA. The CDR3 protein is CASSLGAGPNGQFF. The CDR3 DNA is TGTGCCAGCAGCTTAGGAGCAGGGCCAAATGGGCAGTTCTTC.